This passage covers 21 T cell receptor beta chains from one sample sequenced in a study of blood T cell repertoires in COVID-19 (dated by TCRdb to the early 2020s). Library construction relied on the immunoSEQ multiplex PCR assay. Here the immuneACCESS table is served through TCRdb, limited to in-frame sequences with V and J called. Missing clones are a known gap in these copies; in checked studies unresolved V genes cover under half, and the rest lacks a known reason. For this sample the table gives 140,000 to 150,000 clones, of which 87% were detected only once. Together, the top ten hold about 11% of the sample. Sequenced sample: PBMCs or T cells enriched from blood (not recorded which). The receptors were gathered from a man aged 60 to 69 who had recovered from COVID-19.

In this sample, this clone turned up once. This chain uses TRBV9 with TRBJ1-6; 7 bases agree with TRBD1. J gave up 5 bases and V 3 bases, and 8 bases lay outside the gene matches. Germline values: CDR1 SGDLS, CDR2 YYNGEE. CDR3 size: 16 residues. The CDR3 loop is CASSDRGAPDNSPLHF. Written as DNA, the CDR3 is TGTGCCAGCAGCGACAGGGGAGCTCCGGATAATTCACCCCTCCACTTT.

The rearrangement uses TRBV28 and TRBJ1-2; D possibly corresponds to TRBD1 (5 bases). V shed 2 bases and J shed 4 bases, with 11 bases lying between them. Germline V gene data show CDR1 as MDHEN and CDR2 as SYDVKM. CDR3 length: 14 amino acids. CDR3 DNA: TGTGCCAGCAGTTTAGGCAGGGTGGCCTATGGCTACACCTTC. It yields the protein CASSLGRVAYGYTF.

This sequence joins TRBV6-5 and TRBJ1-2; D gene ambiguous. Trimming removed 2 bases from V and 0 bases from J, with 7 bases in between. CDR1 is MNHEY and CDR2 is SVGAGI in the germline V gene. This CDR3 has 14 residues. The CDR3 nucleotides read TGTGCCAGCAGTTACAGGGAGCCTAACTATGGCTACACCTTC. Translated, it gives CASSYREPNYGYTF.

CDR3 sequence: CASSEYTGRSGNTIYF. The DNA of the CDR3 is TGTGCCAGCTCAGAATATACAGGGCGCTCTGGAAACACCATATATTTT. The rearrangement joins TRBV18 to TRBJ1-3; possible D gene TRBD1, 6 bases. The CDR3 loop spans 16 amino acids. Germline CDR1 reads KGHSH; CDR2 reads LQKENI. V was pared by 5 bases and J by 0 bases, with 14 bases between. The full variable domain, in which reference TRBV18 and TRBJ1-3 provide the parts outside the CDR3, is NAGVMQNPRHLVRRRGQEARLRCSPMKGHSHVYWYRQLPEEGLKFMVYLQKENIIDESGMPKERFSAEFPKEGPSILRIQQVVRGDSAAYFCASSEYTGRSGNTIYFGEGSWLTVV.

The chain carries TRBV15 and TRBJ2-2, with D possibly TRBD2 on 6 matching bases. CDR3 size: 14 residues. The V end lost 4 bases, the J end lost 0 bases, and 6 bases lay between the germline ends. Germline V gene sequence: CDR1 LNHNV, CDR2 YYDKDF (reference sequence). CDR3 amino acids: CATSKRANTGELFF. CDR3 DNA: TGTGCCACCAGCAAGCGGGCGAACACCGGGGAGCTGTTTTTT.

This clone has just a few counts. CDR3 sequence (DNA): TGTGCCAGGGACAGGGTCCGGGACACTGAAGCTTTCTTT. Residues: CARDRVRDTEAFF. The J gene is TRBJ1-1, the V gene TRBV30; 9 bases match TRBD1. The CDR3 spans 13 residues. V shed 8 bases, J shed 3 bases, and the junction held 7 bases outside the gene matches. Looked up from germline, CDR1 is GTSNPN and CDR2 is SVGIG (reference sequence).

This chain uses TRBV5-4 with TRBJ2-3, with D possibly matching TRBD2 (5 bases). V lost 1 base, J lost 4 bases, and 10 bases lay in between. This CDR3 is built from 14 residues. CDR1 and CDR2 from the germline V gene are SGHNT and YYREEE (reference sequence). CDR3 in DNA: TGTGCCAGCAGCTTGTCTGGAGCGGCAGATACGCAGTATTTT. This translates into CASSLSGAADTQYF.

The genes are TRBV10-3 and TRBJ2-2; D remains ambiguous. V was clipped by 4 bases and J by 6 bases, with 12 bases between them. The CDR3 consists of 14 residues. Germline V gives CDR1 ENHRY, CDR2 SYGVKD. CDR3 residues: CAISVQEGAGELFF. The CDR3 bases are TGTGCCATCAGTGTGCAGGAAGGTGCCGGGGAGCTGTTTTTT.

The gene calls are TRBV12-3 or TRBV12-4 and TRBJ1-1; no definite D call. The CDR3 totals 11 residues. Trimming removed 6 bases from V and 1 base from J, with 3 bases in between. CDR3 amino acids: CASSKNTEAFF. The DNA for the CDR3 is TGTGCCAGCAGCAAGAACACTGAAGCTTTCTTT.

This sequence joins TRBV5-1 and TRBJ1-2; 8 positions match TRBD1. The CDR3 sequence is 14 residues long. The germline V gene has CDR1 SGHRS and CDR2 YFSETQ. After removal of 5 bases from V and 8 bases from J, the junction contained 11 bases not matched to a gene. DNA of the CDR3: TGCGCCAGCAGGCCTGACAGGGGCTCGAGAGGCTACACCTTC. Protein product: CASRPDRGSRGYTF.

The chain recombines TRBV7-9 with TRBJ2-7; D is possibly TRBD1 (5 bases). Trimming took off 5 bases at V and 6 bases at J, with 14 bases between the two ends. This CDR3 contains 13 residues. The V gene's germline CDR1 is SEHNR and CDR2 FQNEAQ (reference sequence). In DNA, the CDR3 is TGTGCCAGCAGCGACTCCCAGGGCGGCGAGCAGTACTTC. Translating gives CASSDSQGGEQYF.

The rearrangement links TRBV19 to TRBJ1-2, with D possibly TRBD1 on 6 matching bases. Germline V lookup: CDR1 LNHDA, CDR2 SQIVND (reference sequence). Trimming removed 4 bases from V and 4 bases from J, with 10 bases in between. CDR3 length equals 13 residues. CDR3 nucleotide sequence: TGTGCCAGTAGTACGCAGGGGTCCTATGGCTACACCTTC. Its translation is CASSTQGSYGYTF.

As to this clone: Within the sample, other DNA sequences also encode this same CDR3. CDR3 coding DNA: TGTGCCACCAGTGATTTTCGGGGAACCCAGTACTTC. Protein: CATSDFRGTQYF. The rearrangement uses TRBV24-1 and TRBJ2-5; D might be TRBD2 (5 bases). Germline-derived CDR1 and CDR2 are KGHDR and SFDVKD. This CDR3 comprises 12 residues. V lost 1 base and J 8 bases, leaving 7 bases between the germline ends.

This clone was counted many times. The chain is built from TRBV27 and TRBJ1-2; unclear D gene. The germline CDR1 and CDR2 sequences are MNHEY and SMNVEV (reference sequence). The CDR3 totals 13 residues. Trimming pared 3 bases from V and 4 bases from J, leaving 9 bases between. CDR3 amino acids: CASSFNSAYGYTF. The CDR3 DNA sequence: TGTGCCAGCAGTTTTAACAGTGCCTATGGCTACACCTTC.

CDR3 sequence (DNA): TGTGCCATCACCAGCTCGACAGGGCCTGGAAACACCATATATTTT. Translating it yields CAITSSTGPGNTIYF. The V gene is TRBV10-3, the J gene TRBJ1-3; TRBD1 agrees at 7 bases. V dropped 7 bases and J dropped 2; count of bases not matched to a gene: 8. The V gene's germline CDR1 is ENHRY and CDR2 SYGVKD. This CDR3 spans 15 amino acids.

Points on this clone: The sample contains more than one DNA sequence encoding this CDR3. The CDR3 sequence is CASSVGGGRTDTQYF. As DNA, the CDR3 is TGTGCCAGCAGCGTAGGGGGGGGCCGCACAGATACGCAGTATTTT. The rearrangement uses TRBV9 and TRBJ2-3; D may be TRBD2 (7 bases). Trimming stripped 0 bases from V and 1 base from J, with 9 bases between. This CDR3 has 15 amino acids. CDR1 and CDR2 (germline): SGDLS, YYNGEE.

V gene TRBV3-1 (or the pseudogene TRBV3-2) combines with J gene TRBJ2-5; 10 bases are shared with TRBD2. This CDR3 spans 17 amino acids. Germline V gene data show CDR1 as LGHDT and CDR2 as YNNKEL (reference sequence). Unmatched junction bases numbered 7, after V lost 2 bases and J lost 1 base. CDR3 coding DNA: TGTGCCAGCAGCCAACGCCTTAGCGGGGGGCCCCAAGAGACCCAGTACTTC. It encodes CASSQRLSGGPQETQYF.

This rearrangement joins TRBV9 to TRBJ2-1; 10 bases align to TRBD1. The V segment lost 4 bases and the J segment 8 bases; nucleotides outside the gene matches: 6. This CDR3 spans 14 amino acids. CDR1 is SGDLS, CDR2 YYNGEE, per germline. The CDR3 sequence is CASSSDRGRYEQFF. The CDR3 DNA reads as TGTGCCAGCAGCTCGGACAGGGGGAGGTATGAGCAGTTCTTC.

J is TRBJ1-2 and V is TRBV19; TRBD1 agrees at 10 bases. J lost 5 bases, V lost 7 bases, and 10 bases had no gene match. Germline V gene lookup returns CDR1 LNHDA and CDR2 SQIVND (reference sequence). This CDR3 is built from 15 residues. CDR3 protein: CASTGQGGAGYGYTF. CDR3 nucleotide sequence: TGTGCCAGTACCGGACAGGGGGGCGCCGGGTATGGCTACACCTTC. Full variable domain (remainder filled in from reference TRBV19 and TRBJ1-2): DGGITQSPKYLFRKEGQNVTLSCEQNLNHDAMYWYRQDPGQGLRLIYYSQIVNDFQKGDIAEGYSVSREKKESFPLTVTSAQKNPTAFYLCASTGQGGAGYGYTFGSGTRLTVV.

This chain connects TRBV7-9 to TRBJ2-3; the match to TRBD1 covers 8 bases. The J segment lost 0 bases and the V segment lost 9 bases, leaving 5 bases of the junction unmatched. The CDR3 is made up of 14 amino acids. Germline lookup yields CDR1 SEHNR and CDR2 FQNEAQ (reference sequence). CDR3 protein: CASTTGASTDTQYF. DNA for the CDR3: TGTGCCAGTACGACAGGGGCTAGCACAGATACGCAGTATTTT.

The genes are TRBV6-4 and TRBJ1-5; D ambiguous. V lost 5 bases and J lost 1, with 6 bases in between. The germline V gene encodes CDR1 MRHNA and CDR2 SNTAGT. The length of the CDR3 is 13 residues. CDR3: CASSPKSNQPQHF. CDR3 nucleotides: TGTGCCAGCAGTCCAAAAAGCAATCAGCCCCAGCATTTT.